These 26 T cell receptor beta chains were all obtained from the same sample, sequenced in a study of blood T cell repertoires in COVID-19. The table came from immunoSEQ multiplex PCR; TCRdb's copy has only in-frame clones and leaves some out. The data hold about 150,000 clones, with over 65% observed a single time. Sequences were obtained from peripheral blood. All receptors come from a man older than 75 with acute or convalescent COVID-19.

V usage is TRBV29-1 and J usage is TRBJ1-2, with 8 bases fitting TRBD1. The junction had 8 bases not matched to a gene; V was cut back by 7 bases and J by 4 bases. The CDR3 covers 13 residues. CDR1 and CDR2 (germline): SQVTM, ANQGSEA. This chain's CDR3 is CSARTGGGYGYTF. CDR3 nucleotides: TGCAGCGCCCGAACAGGGGGGGGCTATGGCTACACCTTC.

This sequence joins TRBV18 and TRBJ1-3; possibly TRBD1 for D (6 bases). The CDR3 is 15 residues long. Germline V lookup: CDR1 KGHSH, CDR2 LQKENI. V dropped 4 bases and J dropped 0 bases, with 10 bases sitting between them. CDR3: CASSRGQSSGNTIYF. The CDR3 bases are TGTGCCAGCTCACGCGGACAGTCCTCTGGAAACACCATATATTTT.

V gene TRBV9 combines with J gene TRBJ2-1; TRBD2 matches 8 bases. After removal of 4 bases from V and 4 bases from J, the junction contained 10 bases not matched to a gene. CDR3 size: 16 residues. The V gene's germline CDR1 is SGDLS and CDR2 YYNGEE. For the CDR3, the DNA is TGTGCCAGCAGCAAAAGCGGGGGCATCAATTACAATGAGCAGTTCTTC. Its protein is CASSKSGGINYNEQFF.

The CDR3 DNA follows: TGTGCCAGCACCCCAGATGGTTTCTACGAGCAGTACTTC. It specifies CASTPDGFYEQYF. V is TRBV6-5 and J is TRBJ2-7; D not resolved. Per germline, CDR1 MNHEY and CDR2 SVGAGI. This CDR3 comprises 13 residues. Trimming pared 7 bases from V and 3 bases from J, leaving 13 bases between.

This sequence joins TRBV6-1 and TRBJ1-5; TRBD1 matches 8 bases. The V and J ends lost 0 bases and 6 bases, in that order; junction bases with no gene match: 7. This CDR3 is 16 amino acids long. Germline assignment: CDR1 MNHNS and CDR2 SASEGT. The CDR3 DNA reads TGTGCCAGCAGTGAAGCCCCGGGACAGGCGAGTCAGCCCCAGCATTTT. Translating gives CASSEAPGQASQPQHF.

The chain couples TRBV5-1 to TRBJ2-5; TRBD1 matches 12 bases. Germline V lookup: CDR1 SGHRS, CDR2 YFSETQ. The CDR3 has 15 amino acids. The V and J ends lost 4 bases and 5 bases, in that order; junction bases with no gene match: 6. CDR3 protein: CASSQGQGARETQYF. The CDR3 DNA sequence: TGCGCCAGCAGCCAGGGACAGGGGGCACGGGAGACCCAGTACTTC.

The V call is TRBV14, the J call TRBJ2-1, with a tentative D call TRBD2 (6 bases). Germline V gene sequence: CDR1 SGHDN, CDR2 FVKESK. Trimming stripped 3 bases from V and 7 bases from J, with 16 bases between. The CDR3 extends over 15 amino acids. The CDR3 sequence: CASSHTSTDGNEQFF. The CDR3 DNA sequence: TGTGCCAGCAGCCATACTAGCACCGACGGTAATGAGCAGTTCTTC.

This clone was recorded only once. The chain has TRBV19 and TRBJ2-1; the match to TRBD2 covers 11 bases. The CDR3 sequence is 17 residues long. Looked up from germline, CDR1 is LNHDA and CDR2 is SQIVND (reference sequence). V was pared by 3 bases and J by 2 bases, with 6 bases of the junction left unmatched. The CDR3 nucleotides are TGTGCCAGTAGTATGCCTAGCGGGGGGCCCGCCTACAATGAGCAGTTCTTC. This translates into CASSMPSGGPAYNEQFF. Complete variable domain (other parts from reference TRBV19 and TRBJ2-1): DGGITQSPKYLFRKEGQNVTLSCEQNLNHDAMYWYRQDPGQGLRLIYYSQIVNDFQKGDIAEGYSVSREKKESFPLTVTSAQKNPTAFYLCASSMPSGGPAYNEQFFGPGTRLTVL.

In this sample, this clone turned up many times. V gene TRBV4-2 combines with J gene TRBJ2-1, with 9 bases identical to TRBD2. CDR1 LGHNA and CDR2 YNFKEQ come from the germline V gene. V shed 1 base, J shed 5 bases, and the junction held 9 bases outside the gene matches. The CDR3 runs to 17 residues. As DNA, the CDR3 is TGTGCCAGCAGCCAAGCAGGGATGTCTAGCGGGGACAATGAGCAGTTCTTC. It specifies CASSQAGMSSGDNEQFF.

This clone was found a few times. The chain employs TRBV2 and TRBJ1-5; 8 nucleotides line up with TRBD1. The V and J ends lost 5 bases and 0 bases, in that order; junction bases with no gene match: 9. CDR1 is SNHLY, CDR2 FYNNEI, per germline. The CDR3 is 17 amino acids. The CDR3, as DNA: TGTGCCAGCAGTATCTCCGGGACAGGAATTAGCAATCAGCCCCAGCATTTT. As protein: CASSISGTGISNQPQHF.

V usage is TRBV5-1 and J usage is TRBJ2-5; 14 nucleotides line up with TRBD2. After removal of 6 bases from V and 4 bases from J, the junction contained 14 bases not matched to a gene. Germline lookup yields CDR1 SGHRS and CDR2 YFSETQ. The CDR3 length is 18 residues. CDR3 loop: CASNSGLAGGTFLETQYF. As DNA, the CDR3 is TGCGCCAGCAACTCAGGACTAGCGGGGGGTACTTTTTTAGAGACCCAGTACTTC.

The chain's CDR3 is CASMQLTEHRGQPQHF. Written as DNA, the CDR3 is TGTGCCAGTATGCAACTTACAGAGCATCGGGGTCAGCCCCAGCATTTT. The V gene is TRBV19, the J gene TRBJ1-5; D ambiguous. Trimming stripped 7 bases from V and 6 bases from J, with 22 bases between. Germline V CDR1 and CDR2: LNHDA, SQIVND (reference sequence). CDR3 length: 16 residues.

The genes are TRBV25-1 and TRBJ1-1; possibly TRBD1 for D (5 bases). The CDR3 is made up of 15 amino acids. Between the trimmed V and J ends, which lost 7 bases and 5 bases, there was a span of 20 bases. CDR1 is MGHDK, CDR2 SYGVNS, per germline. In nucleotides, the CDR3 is TGTGCCAGCACCCCTAACCAGGGAGGGCGGACTGAAGCTTTCTTT. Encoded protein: CASTPNQGGRTEAFF.

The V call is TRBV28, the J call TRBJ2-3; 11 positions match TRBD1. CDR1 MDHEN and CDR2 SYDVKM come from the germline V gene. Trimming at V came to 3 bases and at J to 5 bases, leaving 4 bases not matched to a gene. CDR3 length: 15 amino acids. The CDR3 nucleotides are TGTGCCAGCAGTTTCAGGACAGGGGGCGGAGATACGCAGTATTTT. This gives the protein CASSFRTGGGDTQYF.

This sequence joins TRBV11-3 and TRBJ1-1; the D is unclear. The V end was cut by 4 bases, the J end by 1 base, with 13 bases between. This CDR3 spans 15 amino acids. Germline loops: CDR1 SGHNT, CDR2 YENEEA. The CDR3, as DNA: TGTGCCAGCAGCTCCGGTTCCGCATCGAACACTGAAGCTTTCTTT. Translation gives CASSSGSASNTEAFF.

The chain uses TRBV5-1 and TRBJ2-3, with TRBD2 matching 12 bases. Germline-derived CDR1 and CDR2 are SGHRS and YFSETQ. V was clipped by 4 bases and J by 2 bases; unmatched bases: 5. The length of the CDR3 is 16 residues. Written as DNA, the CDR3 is TGCGCCAGCAGCAAAGGGACTAGCGGGTTCACAGATACGCAGTATTTT. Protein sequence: CASSKGTSGFTDTQYF.

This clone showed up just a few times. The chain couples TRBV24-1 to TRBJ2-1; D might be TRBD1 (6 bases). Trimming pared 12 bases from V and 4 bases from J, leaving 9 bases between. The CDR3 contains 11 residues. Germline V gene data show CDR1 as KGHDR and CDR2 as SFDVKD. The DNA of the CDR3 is TGTGCCCCGGACAGTTACAATGAGCAGTTCTTC. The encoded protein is CAPDSYNEQFF.

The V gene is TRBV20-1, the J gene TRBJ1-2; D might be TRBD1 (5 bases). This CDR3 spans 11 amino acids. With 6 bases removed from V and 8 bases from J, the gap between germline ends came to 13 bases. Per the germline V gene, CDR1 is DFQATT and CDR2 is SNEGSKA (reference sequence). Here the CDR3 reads CSARSGGGYTF. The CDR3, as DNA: TGCAGTGCCCGGTCCGGGGGAGGCTACACCTTC.

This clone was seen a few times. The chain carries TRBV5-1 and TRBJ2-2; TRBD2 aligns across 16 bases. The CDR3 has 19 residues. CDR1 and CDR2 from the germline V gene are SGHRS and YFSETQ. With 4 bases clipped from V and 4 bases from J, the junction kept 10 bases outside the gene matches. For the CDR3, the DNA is TGCGCCAGCAGCCTCGGGACTAGCGGGGGGGCCGGGTTCACCGGGGAGCTGTTTTTT. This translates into CASSLGTSGGAGFTGELFF.

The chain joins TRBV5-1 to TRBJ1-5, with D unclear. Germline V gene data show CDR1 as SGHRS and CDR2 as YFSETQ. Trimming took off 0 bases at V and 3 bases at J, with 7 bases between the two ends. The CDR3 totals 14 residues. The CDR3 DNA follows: TGCGCCAGCAGCTTGGACAGTCTCAATCAGCCCCAGCATTTT. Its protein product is CASSLDSLNQPQHF.

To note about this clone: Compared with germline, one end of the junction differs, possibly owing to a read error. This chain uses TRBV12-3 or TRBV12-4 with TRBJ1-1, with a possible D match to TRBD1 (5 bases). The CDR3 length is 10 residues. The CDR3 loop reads CASSFARALF. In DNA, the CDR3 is TGTGCCAGCAGTTTCGCCAGGGCATTATTC.

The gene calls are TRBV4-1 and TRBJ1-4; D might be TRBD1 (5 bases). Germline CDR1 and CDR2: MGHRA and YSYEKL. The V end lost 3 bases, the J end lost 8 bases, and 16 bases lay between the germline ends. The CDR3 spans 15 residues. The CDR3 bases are TGCGCCAGCAGCCATGGGGGGGGGTTGGAAGAAAAACTGTTTTTT. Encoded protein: CASSHGGGLEEKLFF.

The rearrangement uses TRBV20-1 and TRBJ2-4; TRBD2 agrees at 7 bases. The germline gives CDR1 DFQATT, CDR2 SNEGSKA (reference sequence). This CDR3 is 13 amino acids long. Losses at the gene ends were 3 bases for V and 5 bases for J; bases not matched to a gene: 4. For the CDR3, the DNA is TGCAGTGCTAGTGAGGGGAGGGAAAACATTCAGTACTTC. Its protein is CSASEGRENIQYF.

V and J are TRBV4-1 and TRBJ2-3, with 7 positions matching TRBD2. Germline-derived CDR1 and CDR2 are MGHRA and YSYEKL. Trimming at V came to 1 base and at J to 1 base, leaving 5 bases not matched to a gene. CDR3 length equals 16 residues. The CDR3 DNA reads TGCGCCAGCAGCCAAGGGGGAGGGGCCCGCACAGATACGCAGTATTTT. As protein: CASSQGGGARTDTQYF.

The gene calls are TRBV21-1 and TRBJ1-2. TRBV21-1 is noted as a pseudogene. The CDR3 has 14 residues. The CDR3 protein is CASSKVGVPYGYTF. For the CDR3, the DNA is TGTGCCAGCAGCAAAGTCGGGGTGCCCTATGGCTACACCTTC.

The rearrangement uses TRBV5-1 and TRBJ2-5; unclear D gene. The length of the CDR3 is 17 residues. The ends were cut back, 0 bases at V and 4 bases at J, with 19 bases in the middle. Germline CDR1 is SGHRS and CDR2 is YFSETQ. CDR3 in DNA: TGCGCCAGCAGCTTGGATCTGGCGGTCCCGACGCCAGAGACCCAGTACTTC. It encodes CASSLDLAVPTPETQYF.